The present TCR beta chain was sequenced within a study of cytomegalovirus exposure and HLA in healthy donors. Whole-study findings and limits: CMV serostatus alone was available as immune exposure information.

CDR1 and CDR2 (germline): MDHEN, SYDVKM. This CDR3 is 18 amino acids long. V shed 6 bases and J shed 4 bases, with 25 bases lying between them. About this clone: Its antigen remains unidentified.

60 Vbeta and 13 Jbeta primers were used in PCR. This table comes from immunoSEQ multiplex PCR, and its TCRdb copy is limited to in-frame clones, with some not included. The profile shows some 150,000 clones, just under 85% of them singletons. The clonotype comes from a woman in her thirties or forties in good health and CMV-seronegative. The sequenced sample was PBMCs. V and J are TRBV28 and TRBJ1-3, with D unclear. The CDR3 bases are TGTGCCAGCAGAGTTTCCCCGGCTCGGTGGAGCCTAGGAAACACCATATATTTT. Its translation: CASRVSPARWSLGNTIYF.